The 17 T cell receptor beta chains below all came from one sample that was sequenced in a study of cytomegalovirus exposure and HLA in healthy donors. Use of 60 Vbeta and 13 Jbeta primers characterized the PCR. Assay used: immunoSEQ multiplex PCR; TCRdb lists only in-frame clones, some missing. The table lists approximately 120,000 clones, just under 70% of them singletons. The sample was PBMCs. The receptor set was obtained from a woman in her 70s in good health and CMV-seropositive.

The chain links TRBV25-1 to TRBJ2-7; 7 bases fit TRBD1. The J segment lost 0 bases and the V segment lost 5 bases, leaving 7 bases of the junction unmatched. Germline CDR1 and CDR2: MGHDK and SYGVNS. CDR3 length: 15 residues. The CDR3 reads CASSRRTGFSYEQYF. CDR3 nucleotides: TGTGCCAGCAGTAGGCGGACAGGCTTCTCCTACGAGCAGTACTTC.

In its sample, this clone was seen a few times. V gene TRBV30 combines with J gene TRBJ1-1; a weak D match, TRBD1 (5 bases). CDR1 and CDR2 from the germline V gene are GTSNPN and SVGIG (reference sequence). Trimming removed 8 bases from V and 5 bases from J, with 24 bases in between. This CDR3 comprises 15 residues. For the CDR3, the DNA is TGTGCCCGCACCAGTAGCCCAGGGCTGGGGACTGAAGCTTTCTTT. Its translation: CARTSSPGLGTEAFF. Combining the CDR3 with reference TRBV30 and TRBJ1-1 gives the whole variable domain SQTIHQWPATLVQPVGSPLSLECTVEGTSNPNLYWYRQAAGRGLQLLFYSVGIGQISSEVPQNLSASRPQDRQFILSSKKLLLSDSGFYLCARTSSPGLGTEAFFGQGTRLTVV.

Only a few counts were recorded for this clone. This sequence joins TRBV7-2 and TRBJ2-1, with TRBD2 matching over 7 bases. CDR3 size: 13 residues. Germline V gene sequence: CDR1 SGHTA, CDR2 FQGNSA. Losses at the gene ends were 1 base for V and 14 bases for J; bases not matched to a gene: 8. The DNA for the CDR3 is TGTGCCAGCAGCTTAGTCCCTGGGCGGGGGAAGTTCTTC. This translates into CASSLVPGRGKFF. Filled out from reference TRBV7-2 and TRBJ2-1, the complete variable domain reads GAGVSQSPSNKVTEKGKDVELRCDPISGHTALYWYRQSLGQGLEFLIYFQGNSAPDKSGLPSDRFSAERTGGSVSTLTIQRTQQEDSAVYLCASSLVPGRGKFFGPGTRLTVL.

This sequence joins TRBV10-3 and TRBJ2-1; tentatively, D is TRBD1 (6 bases). This CDR3 has 14 amino acids. Germline V CDR1 and CDR2: ENHRY, SYGVKD. With 4 bases removed from V and 10 bases from J, the gap between germline ends came to 17 bases. CDR3 region: CAISGLQGFSEQFF. CDR3 DNA sequence: TGTGCCATCAGTGGACTACAGGGCTTCAGCGAGCAGTTCTTC.

This sequence joins TRBV11-2 and TRBJ2-1, with 8 bases lining up with TRBD2. V lost 5 bases and J lost 2; bases outside the gene matches: 5. The CDR3 has 15 residues. Looked up from germline, CDR1 is SGHAT and CDR2 is FQNNGV. CDR3 bases: TGTGCCAGCAGCCGTTTGCGGGGGGCCTACAATGAGCAGTTCTTC. Translated: CASSRLRGAYNEQFF.

The chain recombines TRBV29-1 with TRBJ1-2; 8 bases line up with TRBD1. J was trimmed by 2 bases and V by 4 bases; bases with no gene match: 3. CDR3 size: 13 residues. Germline V CDR1 and CDR2: SQVTM, ANQGSEA. CDR3 in DNA: TGCAGCGTTGGACAGGGGTCCAACTATGGCTACACCTTC. Protein sequence: CSVGQGSNYGYTF.

The chain recombines TRBV18 with TRBJ2-7; 10 nucleotides align to TRBD1. The germline gives CDR1 KGHSH, CDR2 LQKENI. This CDR3 is 14 amino acids long. Trimming took 9 bases from V and 5 from J; bases not matched to a gene: 10. The CDR3 here is CASRLSGTGDEQYF. The CDR3 nucleotides are TGTGCCAGTCGTTTATCCGGGACAGGGGACGAGCAGTACTTC. Complete variable domain (other parts from reference TRBV18 and TRBJ2-7): NAGVMQNPRHLVRRRGQEARLRCSPMKGHSHVYWYRQLPEEGLKFMVYLQKENIIDESGMPKERFSAEFPKEGPSILRIQQVVRGDSAAYFCASRLSGTGDEQYFGPGTRLTVT.

J is TRBJ1-2 and V is TRBV6-6; 8 positions agree with TRBD1. The CDR3 is 14 amino acids. Trimming at V came to 3 bases and at J to 4 bases, leaving 4 bases not matched to a gene. Per germline, CDR1 MNHNY and CDR2 SVGAGI (reference sequence). CDR3 sequence: CASSYRTGTYGYTF. For the CDR3, the DNA is TGTGCCAGCAGTTATAGGACAGGGACCTATGGCTACACCTTC.

The chain uses TRBV6-1 and TRBJ1-1; possibly TRBD1 for D (6 bases). CDR1 and CDR2 (germline): MNHNS, SASEGT. Trimming stripped 1 base from V and 4 bases from J, with 25 bases between. The CDR3 is made up of 19 amino acids. The CDR3, as DNA: TGTGCCAGCAGTGAAGACGGGGCCAGGGGTTGGAACCTATTCACTGAAGCTTTCTTT. It specifies CASSEDGARGWNLFTEAFF.

With regard to this clone: Other DNA sequences in the sample encode the same CDR3. The chain carries TRBV19 and TRBJ2-5; 13 bases align to TRBD2. Germline V gene sequence: CDR1 LNHDA, CDR2 SQIVND (reference sequence). V lost 5 bases to trimming and J lost 0 bases; unmatched junction nucleotides: 3. The CDR3 totals 16 residues. The CDR3 DNA follows: TGTGCCAGTAGTCCGGGACTAGCGGGGTACCAAGAGACCCAGTACTTC. It yields the protein CASSPGLAGYQETQYF. Looking up the rest from reference TRBV19 and TRBJ2-5 gives the full variable domain: DGGITQSPKYLFRKEGQNVTLSCEQNLNHDAMYWYRQDPGQGLRLIYYSQIVNDFQKGDIAEGYSVSREKKESFPLTVTSAQKNPTAFYLCASSPGLAGYQETQYFGPGTRLLVL.

This clone was recorded a few times. The J gene is TRBJ1-1, the V gene TRBV6-6; tentative D call: TRBD1 (5 bases). Germline loops: CDR1 MNHNY, CDR2 SVGAGI (reference sequence). The CDR3 runs 12 residues. Trimming left V 7 bases short and J 3 bases short, with 9 bases between. CDR3 in amino acids: CASILGDTEAFF. In DNA, the CDR3 is TGTGCCAGCATCCTAGGGGACACTGAAGCTTTCTTT.

The chain joins TRBV19 to TRBJ1-1; D is perhaps TRBD1 (6 bases). The V end was cut by 7 bases, the J end by 4 bases, with 13 bases between. Germline CDR1 and CDR2: LNHDA and SQIVND (reference sequence). This CDR3 is built from 13 residues. CDR3 nucleotide sequence: TGTGCCAGTACAGAAGACAGGATCACTGAAGCTTTCTTT. Translated: CASTEDRITEAFF.

The DNA of the CDR3 is TGTGCCTGGAGTACGGGGACAGGGCGGCCTGAAGCTTTCTTT. Translation: CAWSTGTGRPEAFF. The rearrangement joins TRBV30 to TRBJ1-1; 9 bases line up with TRBD1. The germline gives CDR1 GTSNPN, CDR2 SVGIG (reference sequence). The CDR3 consists of 14 residues. V was clipped by 2 bases and J by 6 bases; unmatched bases: 7.

This chain joins TRBV10-1 and TRBJ1-1; D call uncertain. Germline assignment: CDR1 WNHNN and CDR2 SYGVQD (reference sequence). This CDR3 is built from 12 residues. V was pared by 0 bases and J by 10 bases, with 9 bases between. The CDR3 coding sequence is TGCGCCAGCAGTGAGTCGATTGGAGTAGCTTTCTTT. Translated, it gives CASSESIGVAFF.

The chain carries TRBV6-6 and TRBJ2-7, with 7 bases fitting TRBD2. Trimming cost V 8 bases and J 0 bases; bases outside gene matches: 7. CDR3 length equals 14 residues. The V gene's germline CDR1 is MNHNY and CDR2 SVGAGI (reference sequence). The CDR3 nucleotides read TGTGCCAGCGGGGGGGTTTCTTCCTCCTACGAGCAGTACTTC. Encoded protein: CASGGVSSSYEQYF.

The rearrangement links TRBV30 to TRBJ2-5; D gene uncertain. Germline loops: CDR1 GTSNPN, CDR2 SVGIG (reference sequence). Trimming stripped 2 bases from V and 2 bases from J, with 9 bases between. The CDR3 has 13 amino acids. The CDR3 region is CAWSKSVQETQYF. The CDR3 nucleotides read TGTGCCTGGAGTAAAAGCGTTCAAGAGACCCAGTACTTC.

The sample holds a few counts of this clone. This chain joins TRBV5-1 and TRBJ2-2; 10 bases map to TRBD2. The CDR3 loop spans 16 amino acids. The V segment lost 0 bases and the J segment 5 bases; nucleotides outside the gene matches: 4. Germline values: CDR1 SGHRS, CDR2 YFSETQ. CDR3 bases: TGCGCCAGCAGCTTGGCGGCTAGCGGGGGTACCGGGGAGCTGTTTTTT. It translates to CASSLAASGGTGELFF. Full variable domain (missing parts from reference TRBV5-1 and TRBJ2-2): KAGVTQTPRYLIKTRGQQVTLSCSPISGHRSVSWYQQTPGQGLQFLFEYFSETQRNKGNFPGRFSGRQFSNSRSEMNVSTLELGDSALYLCASSLAASGGTGELFFGEGSRLTVL.